This TCR beta chain was profiled in a study of blood T cells in healthy people across ages. As for the study in general: Template switching caught about one barcoded beta molecule for each two T cells.

J was trimmed by 2 bases and V by 10 bases; bases with no gene match: 8. Germline lookup yields CDR1 MNHNY and CDR2 SVGAGI (reference sequence). The CDR3 has 13 amino acids. Drawing of peripheral blood yielded about 9.7 milliliters from each donor. Combining a sample-barcoded 5' primer with a J-beta primer mix, a second PCR ran for 7 to 11 cycles. Each cDNA molecule, via a template-switch adaptor with 12 random nucleotides, was tagged. TCRdb passed the 5' RACE reads through MiXCR, listing each CDR3 protein once. The table has 700,000 to 950,000 distinct CDR3 sequences, roughly 64% seen once; the top ten hold 20% to 25%. This clonotype was detected a few times.

This sequence was found in a man aged 30-40 years in good health. The sequenced sample consisted of blood. This chain uses TRBV6-6 with TRBJ2-7; TRBD2 aligns across 7 bases. CDR3 amino acids: CATQRLAAYEQYF. DNA for the CDR3: TGTGCCACCCAAAGACTAGCCGCCTACGAGCAGTACTTC.